The sequence of this T cell receptor beta chain was determined in a study of naive and memory T cell subsets. Two oligonucleotides, mixed equimolar, formed the beta constant-region primer covering TRBC1 and TRBC2. A 12-nucleotide UMI and the SP2 primer were added to the cDNA 3' end by oligonucleotide ligation. TCRdb re-derived calls from the UMI-ligation and nested PCR reads in MiXCR, one entry per CDR3 protein. The table has tens of thousands of distinct CDR3 sequences, about an eighth seen once; the top ten hold 0.75% to 1%. After CD4 positive bead selection, the CD4-negative fraction gave CD8 T cells. The germline CDR1 and CDR2 sequences are SQVTM and ANQGSEA. CDR3 length: 14 residues. V dropped 0 bases and J dropped 6 bases, with 14 bases sitting between them. Details on this clonotype: The antigen remains unidentified.

General observations from the study: Over 95% of naive TCR sequences appeared only once after error correction, unlike memory subsets.

The sequence came from a human donor in good health. What was sequenced was central memory CD4+ T cells from blood. The gene calls are TRBV29-1 and TRBJ1-2, with D unclear. CDR3 sequence reads: CSVEDPCQVDGYTF. The CDR3 DNA follows: TGCAGCGTTGAAGATCCTTGTCAGGTGGATGGCTACACCTTC.